This entry describes one T cell receptor (beta chain). No antigen is known for it. Within one base of it there is no much larger clone, and no base qualities were kept. The record originates from a study of Graves' ophthalmopathy and Graves' hyperthyroidism (dated by TCRdb to 2017 to 2018). For the study in its entirety: Stable hyperthyroidism was defined as no progression to ophthalmopathy within 18 months of follow-up. The study used signatures of the TCR beta repertoire to tell Graves' ophthalmopathy apart from Graves' hyperthyroidism and to predict which patients would progress to ophthalmopathy. In total, 135 blood samples were TCR-sequenced: approximately 42 ophthalmopathy, 80 or so hyperthyroidism and some 17 hyperthyroidism-to-ophthalmopathy patients. A discovery set of 95 to 100 patients (43 ophthalmopathy, fewer than 60 stable hyperthyroidism) was enrolled to explore V-J signatures distinguishing ophthalmopathy from hyperthyroidism. An independent validation cohort comprised around 19 hyperthyroidism patients and 17 patients who later progressed from hyperthyroidism to ophthalmopathy. In more than five hyperthyroidism patients, the T-cell repertoires found in thyroid tissue were compared with those found in blood. Following sample collection, hyperthyroidism patients were given methimazole at a starting dose of 30 mg daily, and ophthalmopathy patients were given high-dose intravenous methylprednisolone.

The hyperthyroidism patients were 18 to 65 years old and newly diagnosed, with a disease duration of less than 2 months. Patients with other autoimmune diseases, uncontrolled infections, pregnancy or lactation were excluded from the study. Diagnosis was based on clinical symptoms, serum thyroxine, TRAb, thyroid ultrasound and orbital computed tomography. Total RNA was extracted with Trizol reagent and quality-checked on an Agilent 2100 Bioanalyzer. For repertoire sequencing, the TCR beta CDR3 regions were amplified from RNA transcripts. HTBI primers and the Qiagen OneStep RT-PCR kit were used in a first-round RT-PCR, which was followed by a second-round multiplex PCR, size selection and purification. Libraries were sequenced on an Illumina HiSeq2000 using paired-end 100 bp reads. Per the original workflow: SOAPnuke was used to process the reads, throwing out any read that had adapters, had uncalled bases, had a mean Phred below 15, or lacked an exact constant-primer or identifier match. COPE v1.2.5 was used to merge high-quality paired reads. Each unique nucleotide sequence was treated as a clonotype, and MiTCR v1.1 was used to align the clonotypes to the IMGT TRB V, D and J references. The analysis was limited to V-J combinations with a frequency above 0.0001, which together covered 99.2% of repertoires. For each V-J combination, a TCR clonal expansion and chaos score was defined as the ratio of F50 clonal expansion to chaos observed in the TCRdist matrix. Features were reduced by Welch's t-statistics and random forest to 10 to 15 V-J combinations, which fed a naive Bayes classifier. The similarity between thyroid and blood repertoires was quantified using the Morisita-Horn index. TCRdb applied fastp at Q25 and MiXCR to the public reads, then kept only in-frame beta chains. Every CDR3 protein is listed once, alongside the most common genes and DNA of its rows. These V and J calls are TCRdb output, not the study's own analysis. Here the sample has roughly 1.1 million distinct CDR3 sequences; about two fifths occur a single time. The top ten constitute 11% of the sample.

In the germline V gene, CDR1 corresponds to SGHTA and CDR2 to FQGNSA. Trimming at the junction amounts to 1 base on V and 5 bases on J, and the germline ends lie 11 bases apart. The CDR3 sequence holds 15 residues, the cysteine and phenylalanine included. CDR3 DNA only is kept here, 45 bases in frame from base 1. The research as a whole found: In validation, the model predicted ophthalmopathy progression with 55% to 71% sensitivity and roughly 72% specificity; around twelve predicted patients were CT-confirmed with GO in a median of approximately 6.5 months. Sample size was not statistically predetermined, and group allocation was not concealed from the investigators. The 13-signature model separated ophthalmopathy from stable hyperthyroidism with 85% to 90% sensitivity and roughly 84% specificity in cross-validation, and 80%/75% in the test set. Most of the expanded thyroid clonotypes with a frequency above 0.001 were also detected in blood, and it was suggested that the thyroid immune response may be reflected by blood repertoires.

This receptor was identified in an adult man with Graves' hyperthyroidism. The material sequenced was peripheral blood or thyroid tissue (not recorded which). Rearrangement joined TRBV7-2 to TRBJ2-2; no D gene is confidently identified. The CDR3 region has the sequence CASSLVRVYTGELFF. The sequenced DNA is TGTGCCAGCAGCTTAGTCCGAGTTTATACCGGGGAGCTGTTTTTT. Beyond the CDR3, the reference TRBV7-2 and TRBJ2-2 genes provide the residues; the full variable domain reads: GAGVSQSPSNKVTEKGKDVELRCDPISGHTALYWYRQSLGQGLEFLIYFQGNSAPDKSGLPSDRFSAERTGGSVSTLTIQRTQQEDSAVYLCASSLVRVYTGELFFGEGSRLTVL.